The TCR beta chain under discussion was sequenced for a study of blood T cells in healthy people across ages. V lost 2 bases, J lost 7 bases, and 8 bases stayed unmatched. This CDR3 contains 15 residues. In germline, CDR1 is SGHRS, CDR2 YFSETQ. PBMCs numbering at least 7 million were isolated per sample. Next came a second PCR, run for about 7 to 12 cycles, which used a sample-barcoded 5' primer along with a J-beta primer mix. TCRdb reprocessed the 5' RACE reads via MiXCR and lists one record per CDR3 protein. The sample yields about 540,000 distinct CDR3 sequences, less than 25% seen once. These records were also assigned to another study, of T cells of mothers and their children. That report notes: Input to cDNA synthesis comprised all extracted RNA, at a ratio of approximately 1.5 ug per 15 ul.

The specimen was blood. This chain connects TRBV5-1 to TRBJ2-1, with TRBD2 matching 8 bases. The sequence was collected from a boy younger than 18 in good health. The CDR3 is CASSFSGGDGNEQFF. In DNA, the CDR3 is TGCGCCAGCAGCTTCAGCGGGGGTGACGGAAATGAGCAGTTCTTC.